These 18 T cell receptor beta chains were sequenced from one sample in a study of tumor-infiltrating lymphocytes in primary liver carcinoma. Germline DNA was extracted alongside blood RNA, which was obtained from unsorted whole blood. A constant-region primer served to make TCR beta cDNA from around 500 ng total RNA. Slightly modified ARM-PCR served as the procedure for the TCR beta libraries. These libraries came from three rounds of nested multiplex PCR. Researchers ran the first two PCR rounds for roughly 11 cycles each with TRBV1-TRBV30 forward primers and a C-beta reverse primer. A single record per CDR3 protein comes from TCRdb applying MiXCR to the multiplex PCR reads. The top ten hold about 6.1% of the sample, which has about 330,000 distinct CDR3 sequences, less than 75% seen once. The sample consisted of peripheral blood. The receptors were sampled from a man aged 35 to 55 with primary liver carcinoma and hepatitis B virus infection.

A word on this clonotype: One end of the junction varies from germline; a read error may be responsible. This chain uses TRBV11-2 with TRBJ2-5; the match to TRBD2 covers 14 bases. The germline gives CDR1 SGHAT, CDR2 FQNNGV. The CDR3 is made up of 18 amino acids. In DNA form, the CDR3 reads TGTGCCAGCAGCCCCGGGACTAGCGGGAGAGGGAACCAAGAGACCCAGTGCTTC. Amino acids: CASSPGTSGRGNQETQCF.

Notes on this clonotype: Because it lacks the conserved phenylalanine or tryptophan at the end, this CDR3 is likely a read error. The chain combines TRBV10-2 with TRBJ1-1; 7 bases map to TRBD1. V lost 6 bases, J lost 0 bases, and 1 base stayed unmatched. The CDR3 is made up of 13 amino acids. Germline lookup yields CDR1 WSHSY and CDR2 SAAADI. CDR3 sequence reads: CASSGTVNTEAFL. The CDR3 DNA sequence: TGCGCCAGCAGCGGGACAGTGAACACTGAAGCTTTCTTA.

On this clonotype: This could be a read error, since a much larger clone is one nucleotide away. The chain is built from TRBV5-1 and TRBJ2-3, with TRBD2 as a possible D gene (6 bases). V lost 0 bases, J lost 2 bases, and 13 bases lay in between. Looked up from germline, CDR1 is SGHRS and CDR2 is YFSETQ. This CDR3 has 16 residues. CDR3 protein: CASSLAAGYTTDTQYF. As DNA, the CDR3 is TGCGCCAGCAGCTTGGCAGCGGGTTATACCACAGATACGCAGTATTTT.

The chain combines TRBV6-5 with TRBJ1-2; the D is unclear. The CDR3 consists of 13 residues. Germline CDR1 reads MNHEY; CDR2 reads SVGAGI. V was shortened by 2 bases and J by 4 bases, with 8 bases between the two germline ends. This CDR3 reads CASSYVGFYGYTF. The CDR3 nucleotides read TGTGCCAGCAGTTACGTCGGATTCTATGGCTACACCTTC.

A word on this clonotype: Since a much larger clone is just one base distant, this may be a read error. V usage is TRBV29-1 and J usage is TRBJ2-2; D unclear. The CDR3 totals 19 residues. Germline CDR1 is SQVTM and CDR2 is ANQGSEA. The CDR3 sequence: CNVEVNPPSGLSNTGELFF. The DNA of the CDR3 is TGCAACGTTGAAGTTAATCCCCCGTCGGGCCTCTCGAACACCGGGGAGCTGTTTTTT.

This clonotype has a count of ten or more. The V gene is TRBV24-1, the J gene TRBJ2-1; TRBD2 agrees at 7 bases. Per the germline V gene, CDR1 is KGHDR and CDR2 is SFDVKD. V lost 7 bases to trimming and J lost 5 bases; unmatched junction nucleotides: 4. The CDR3 is 13 amino acids. DNA of the CDR3: TGTGCCACCAGCGGGACTACAAACAATGAGCAGTTCTTC. Encoded protein: CATSGTTNNEQFF.

This clonotype was detected a few times. This rearrangement joins TRBV28 to TRBJ2-7; D is ambiguous. This CDR3 region has 13 residues. Germline V gene sequence: CDR1 MDHEN, CDR2 SYDVKM. The V and J ends lost 5 bases and 0 bases respectively, with 8 bases between them. Here the CDR3 DNA reads TGTGCCAGCAGTCCGCTTACCTCCTACGAGCAGTACTTC. It codes for CASSPLTSYEQYF.

Note on this clonotype: A much larger clone is a single base away; this may be a read error. This chain uses TRBV6-2 or TRBV6-3 with TRBJ2-7; D may be TRBD2 (5 bases). The CDR3 consists of 13 residues. In germline, CDR1 is MNHEY, CDR2 SVGEGT. The CDR3 here is CASSYRGYDEKYF. The CDR3 region has the DNA TGTGCCAGCAGTTACCGGGGTTACGACGAGAAGTACTTC.

Note on this clonotype: An end of the junction differs from the germline gene, which may be a read error. The chain joins TRBV6-5 to TRBJ1-1; 9 bases are a match to TRBD1. This CDR3 spans 14 amino acids. Germline CDR1 reads MNHEY; CDR2 reads SVGAGI. CDR3: CAGSKTGGNTEAFF. The CDR3 nucleotides read TGTGCCGGCAGCAAGACAGGGGGAAACACTGAAGCTTTCTTT.

Notes on this clonotype: A much bigger clone sits one base away, suggesting this may be a read error. CDR3 loop: CDSSFNRDPNTGELFF. In DNA, the CDR3 is TGTGACAGCAGCTTCAACCGGGACCCGAACACCGGGGAGCTGTTTTTT. This chain joins TRBV5-4 and TRBJ2-2; D assignment may be TRBD1 or TRBD2 (5 bases each). The germline V gene encodes CDR1 SGHNT and CDR2 YYREEE (reference sequence). This CDR3 region has 16 residues.

This clonotype was seen at least ten times. J is TRBJ1-1 and V is TRBV4-1, with D perhaps matching TRBD1 (6 bases). V was cut by 3 bases and J by 7 bases, with 18 bases left in between. Germline values: CDR1 MGHRA, CDR2 YSYEKL. This CDR3 region has 15 residues. CDR3 loop: CASSQDQTGSLEAFF. CDR3 in DNA: TGCGCCAGCAGCCAGGACCAGACAGGCTCCCTTGAAGCTTTCTTT.

The rearrangement joins TRBV4-3 to TRBJ2-1; D is possibly TRBD1 (5 bases). The V gene's germline CDR1 is LGHNA and CDR2 YSLEER. The CDR3 has 16 residues. V was cut by 0 bases and J by 8 bases, with 17 bases left in between. CDR3 nucleotide sequence: TGCGCCAGCAGCCAAGATTGGGCAGGGTTTTACGATGAGCAGTTCTTC. Translation: CASSQDWAGFYDEQFF.

Turning to this clonotype: One end of the junction fails to match germline, which may point to a read error. This chain joins TRBV11-2 and TRBJ2-7; TRBD2 matches at 8 bases. The CDR3 sequence is 17 residues long. Per the germline V gene, CDR1 is SGHAT and CDR2 is FQNNGV. CDR3 sequence: CASSLFFTGGALGEQYF. CDR3 nucleotide sequence: TGTGCCAGCAGCTTATTTTTTACCGGGGGGGCCTTAGGTGAGCAGTATTTC.

Remarks on this clonotype: This sequence may be a read error, since a much larger clone differs from it by one base. CDR3 in amino acids: CNVASQGAGQETQYF. The CDR3 bases are TGCAACGTTGCGTCACAGGGGGCTGGCCAAGAGACCCAGTACTTC. The chain is built from TRBV29-1 and TRBJ2-5; 9 nucleotides agree with TRBD1. Per the germline V gene, CDR1 is SQVTM and CDR2 is ANQGSEA. The length of the CDR3 is 15 residues.

V usage is TRBV6-1 and J usage is TRBJ2-7; possible D gene TRBD2, 6 bases. CDR1 and CDR2 from the germline V gene are MNHNS and SASEGT. The CDR3 totals 14 residues. V was pared by 0 bases and J by 2 bases, with 8 bases between. The CDR3 reads CASSEAGGPYEQYF. CDR3 DNA: TGTGCCAGCAGTGAAGCGGGAGGCCCCTACGAGCAGTACTTC.

This rearrangement joins TRBV10-3 to TRBJ2-3; 9 nucleotides agree with TRBD1. Looked up from germline, CDR1 is ENHRY and CDR2 is SYGVKD. This CDR3 comprises 13 residues. In DNA, the CDR3 is TGTGACAACCGGGACAGGGTCACAGATACGCAGTATTTT. It codes for CDNRDRVTDTQYF.

Worth noting for this clonotype: A read error may explain this, as a much larger clone is one base away. The V and J genes are TRBV6-5 and TRBJ1-1; D gene uncertain. Germline V lookup: CDR1 MNHEY, CDR2 SVGAGI. There are 15 residues in the CDR3. CDR3 region: CASNYSRPQNTEAFF. As DNA, the CDR3 is TGTGCCAGCAATTACTCGAGGCCACAGAACACTGAAGCTTTCTTT.

Worth noting for this clonotype: One end of the junction does not line up with germline, which may come from a read error. This chain connects TRBV11-3 to TRBJ2-2; TRBD1 might be the D (6 bases). Germline V gene sequence: CDR1 SGHNT, CDR2 YENEEA. The CDR3 has 13 residues. CDR3 DNA: TGTGCCGGCAGCTTAATCGGGACAGGGGAGCTGTTTTTT. Translated, it gives CAGSLIGTGELFF.